Below, one T cell receptor beta chain is given with its context. Its antigen is undetermined. This record comes from a study of OX40 agonist ivuxolimab in advanced cancers. Whole-study context: In this trial design, patients received ivuxolimab intravenously at 0.01 to 10 mg/kg every 2 weeks. Among those enrolled, mean age was approximately 62 years (range 23 to 79) and about 79% were male.

Study observations and caveats: The study observed clonal expansion of CD4+ and CD8+ blood T cells by week 6 at 0.1 to 3.0 mg/kg. People who partly responded at 0.1-3.0 mg/kg had some of the least clonal expansion seen.

Assay used: immunoSEQ multiplex PCR; TCRdb lists only in-frame clones, some missing. In the table there are some 110,000 clones, 85% to 95% of which are singletons. Germline lookup yields CDR1 MNHEY and CDR2 SMNVEV (reference sequence). V was shortened by 5 bases and J by 2 bases, with 7 bases between the two germline ends. The CDR3 totals 12 residues. The TCR originated in an adult with an advanced solid tumor such as melanoma, head and neck, liver or kidney cancer. This chain links TRBV27 with TRBJ2-7, with unresolved D. The sequencing used CD4+ or CD8+ T cells sorted from blood, collected in a trial of the OX40 agonist ivuxolimab. The CDR3 nucleotides are TGTGCCAGCAGTCCCCCCCCCTACGAGCAGTACTTC. It is translated as CASSPPPYEQYF.